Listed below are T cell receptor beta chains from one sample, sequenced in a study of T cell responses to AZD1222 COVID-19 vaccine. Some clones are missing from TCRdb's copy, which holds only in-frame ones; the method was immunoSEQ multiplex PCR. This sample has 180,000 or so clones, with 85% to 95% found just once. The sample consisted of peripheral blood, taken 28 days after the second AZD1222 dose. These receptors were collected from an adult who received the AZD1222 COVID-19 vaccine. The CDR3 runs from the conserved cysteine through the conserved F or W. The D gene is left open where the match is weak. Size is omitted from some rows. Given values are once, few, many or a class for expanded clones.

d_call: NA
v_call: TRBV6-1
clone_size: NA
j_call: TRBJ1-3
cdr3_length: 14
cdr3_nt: TGTGCCAGCAGTGAAACAGCCTCTGGAAACACCATATATTTT
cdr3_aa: CASSETASGNTIYF

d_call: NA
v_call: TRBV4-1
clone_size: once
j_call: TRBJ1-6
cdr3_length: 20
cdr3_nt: TGCGCCAGCAGCCAAGATTCCCAGTGGTTGGGGGGAACCTATAATTCACCCCTCCACTTT
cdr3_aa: CASSQDSQWLGGTYNSPLHF

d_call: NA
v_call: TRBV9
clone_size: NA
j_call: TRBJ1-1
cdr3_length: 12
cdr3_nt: TGTGCCAGCAGCAAAGGGGGCACTGAAGCTTTCTTT
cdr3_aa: CASSKGGTEAFF

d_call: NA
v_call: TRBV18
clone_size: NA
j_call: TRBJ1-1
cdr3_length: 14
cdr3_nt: TGTGCCAGCTCACCAGAGGTCCGGGGGGCTGAAGCTTTCTTT
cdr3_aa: CASSPEVRGAEAFF

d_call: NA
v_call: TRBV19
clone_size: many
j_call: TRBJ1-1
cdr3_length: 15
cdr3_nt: TGTGCCAGTAGTGCCCACAGGCTACAGAACACTGAAGCTTTCTTT
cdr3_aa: CASSAHRLQNTEAFF

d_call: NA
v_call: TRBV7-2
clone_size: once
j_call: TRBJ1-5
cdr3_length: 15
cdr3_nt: TGTGCCAGCAGCTTAGTCGGGGGGATCAATCAGCCCCAGCATTTT
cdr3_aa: CASSLVGGINQPQHF

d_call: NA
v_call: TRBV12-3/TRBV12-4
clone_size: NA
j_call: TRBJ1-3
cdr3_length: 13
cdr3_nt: TGTGCCAGCAACCAGGCCCCGGGAAACACCATATATTTT
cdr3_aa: CASNQAPGNTIYF

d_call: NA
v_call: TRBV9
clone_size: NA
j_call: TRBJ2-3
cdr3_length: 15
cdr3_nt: TGTGCCAGCAGCGTAGCTCCTGACGGCACAGATACGCAGTATTTT
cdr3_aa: CASSVAPDGTDTQYF

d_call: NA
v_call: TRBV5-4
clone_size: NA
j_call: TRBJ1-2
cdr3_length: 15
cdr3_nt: TGTGCCAGCAGCTTGGACAGGAGGCCTAACTATGGCTACACCTTC
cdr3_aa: CASSLDRRPNYGYTF

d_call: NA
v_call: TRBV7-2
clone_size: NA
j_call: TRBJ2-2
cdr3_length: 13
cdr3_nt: TGTGCCAGCAGCGCCCAGAACACCGGGGAGCTGTTTTTT
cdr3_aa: CASSAQNTGELFF